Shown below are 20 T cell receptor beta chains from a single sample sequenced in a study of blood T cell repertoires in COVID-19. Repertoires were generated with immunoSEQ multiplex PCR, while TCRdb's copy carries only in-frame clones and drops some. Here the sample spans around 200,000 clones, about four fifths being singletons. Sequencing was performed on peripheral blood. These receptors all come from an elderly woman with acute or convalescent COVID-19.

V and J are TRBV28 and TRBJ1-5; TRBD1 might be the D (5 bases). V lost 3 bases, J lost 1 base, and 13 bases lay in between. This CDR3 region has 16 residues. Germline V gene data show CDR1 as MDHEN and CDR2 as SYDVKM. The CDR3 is CASSFWGPESNQPQHF. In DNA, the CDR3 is TGTGCCAGCAGTTTTTGGGGCCCAGAGAGCAATCAGCCCCAGCATTTT.

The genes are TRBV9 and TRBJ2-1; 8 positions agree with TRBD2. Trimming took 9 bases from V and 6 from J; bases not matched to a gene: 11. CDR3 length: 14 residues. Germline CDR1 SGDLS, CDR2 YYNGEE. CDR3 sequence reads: CATGRGGGTNEQFF. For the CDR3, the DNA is TGTGCCACCGGGCGGGGCGGGGGGACCAATGAGCAGTTCTTC.

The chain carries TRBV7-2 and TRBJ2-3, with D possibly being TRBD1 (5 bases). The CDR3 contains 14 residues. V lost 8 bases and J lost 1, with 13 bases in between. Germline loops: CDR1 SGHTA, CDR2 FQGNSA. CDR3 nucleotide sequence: TGTGCCAGCGGACCTCTCAGGGGCACAGATACGCAGTATTTT. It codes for CASGPLRGTDTQYF.

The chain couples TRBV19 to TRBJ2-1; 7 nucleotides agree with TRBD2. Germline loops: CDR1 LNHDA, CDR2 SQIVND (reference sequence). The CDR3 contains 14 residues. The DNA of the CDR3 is TGTGTCCCGAAGGGCGGGAGATGCTACAATGAGCAGTTCTTC. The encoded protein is CVPKGGRCYNEQFF.

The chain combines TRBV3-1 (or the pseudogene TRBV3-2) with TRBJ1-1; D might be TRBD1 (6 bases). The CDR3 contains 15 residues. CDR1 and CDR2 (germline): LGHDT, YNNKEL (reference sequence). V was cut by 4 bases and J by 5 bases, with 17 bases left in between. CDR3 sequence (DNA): TGTGCCAGCAGCCCGGGGGGGGGCATGAGGACTGAAGCTTTCTTT. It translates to CASSPGGGMRTEAFF.

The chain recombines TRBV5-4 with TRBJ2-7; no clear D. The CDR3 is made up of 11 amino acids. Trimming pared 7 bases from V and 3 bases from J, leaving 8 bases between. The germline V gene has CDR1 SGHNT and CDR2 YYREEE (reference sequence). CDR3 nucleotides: TGTGCCAGCGCAGATGACTACGAGCAGTACTTC. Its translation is CASADDYEQYF.

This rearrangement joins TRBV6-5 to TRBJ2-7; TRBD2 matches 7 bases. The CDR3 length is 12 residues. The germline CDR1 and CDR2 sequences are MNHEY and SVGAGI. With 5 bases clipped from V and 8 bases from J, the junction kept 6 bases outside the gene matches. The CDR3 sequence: CASSPGTNKQYF. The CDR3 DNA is TGTGCCAGCAGTCCCGGGACTAATAAGCAGTACTTC.

As DNA, the CDR3 is TGTGCCAGCAGTCTAGAAGGGGATAATTCACCCCTCCACTTT. It translates to CASSLEGDNSPLHF. The rearrangement uses TRBV2 and TRBJ1-6; D is perhaps TRBD1 (5 bases). Trimming stripped 5 bases from V and 5 bases from J, with 10 bases between. The CDR3 sequence is 14 residues long. Germline lookup yields CDR1 SNHLY and CDR2 FYNNEI.

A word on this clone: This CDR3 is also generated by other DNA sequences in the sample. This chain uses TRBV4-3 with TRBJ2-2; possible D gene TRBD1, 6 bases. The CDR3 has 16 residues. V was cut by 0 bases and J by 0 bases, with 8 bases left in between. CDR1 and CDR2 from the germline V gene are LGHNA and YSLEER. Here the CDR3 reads CASSQETGTNTGELFF. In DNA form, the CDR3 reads TGCGCCAGCAGCCAAGAAACAGGGACGAACACCGGGGAGCTGTTTTTT.

The CDR3 DNA reads as TGTGCCAGCAGCTTACAGGGGGCACGGCAAGAGACCCAGTACTTC. As protein: CASSLQGARQETQYF. The chain employs TRBV7-2 and TRBJ2-5; 8 bases agree with TRBD1. This CDR3 region has 15 residues. Germline lookup yields CDR1 SGHTA and CDR2 FQGNSA. The junction had 4 bases not matched to a gene; V was cut back by 2 bases and J by 2 bases.

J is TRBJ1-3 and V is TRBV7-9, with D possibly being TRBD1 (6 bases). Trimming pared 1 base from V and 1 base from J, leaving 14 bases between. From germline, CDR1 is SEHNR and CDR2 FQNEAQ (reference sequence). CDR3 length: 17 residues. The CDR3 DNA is TGTGCCAGCAGCTTAGGCGGGGGCGAAGCATCTGGAAACACCATATATTTT. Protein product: CASSLGGGEASGNTIYF.

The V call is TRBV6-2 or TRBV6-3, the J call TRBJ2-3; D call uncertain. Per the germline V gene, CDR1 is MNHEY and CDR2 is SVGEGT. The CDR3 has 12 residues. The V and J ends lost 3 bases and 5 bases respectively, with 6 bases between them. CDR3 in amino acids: CASSYARDTQYF. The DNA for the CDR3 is TGTGCCAGCAGTTATGCCAGAGATACGCAGTATTTT.

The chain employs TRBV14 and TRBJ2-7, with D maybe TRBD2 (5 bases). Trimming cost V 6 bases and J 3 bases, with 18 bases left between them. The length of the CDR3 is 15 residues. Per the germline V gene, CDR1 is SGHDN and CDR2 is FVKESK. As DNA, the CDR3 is TGTGCCAGCAGTGCAGAGAGGATAGCGATCTACGAGCAGTACTTC. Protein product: CASSAERIAIYEQYF.

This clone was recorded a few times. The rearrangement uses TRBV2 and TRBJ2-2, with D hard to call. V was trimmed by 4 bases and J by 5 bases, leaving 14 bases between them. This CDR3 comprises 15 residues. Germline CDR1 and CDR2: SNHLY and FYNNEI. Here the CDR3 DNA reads TGTGCCAGCAGTGTCCGCGGTGGTAGAACCGGGGAGCTGTTTTTT. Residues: CASSVRGGRTGELFF.

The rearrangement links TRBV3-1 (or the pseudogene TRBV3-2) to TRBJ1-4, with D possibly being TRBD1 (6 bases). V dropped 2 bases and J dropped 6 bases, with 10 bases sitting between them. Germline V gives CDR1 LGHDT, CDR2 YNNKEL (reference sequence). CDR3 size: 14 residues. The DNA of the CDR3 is TGTGCCAGCAGCCAAAGGTCAGGGGATGAAAAACTGTTTTTT. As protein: CASSQRSGDEKLFF.

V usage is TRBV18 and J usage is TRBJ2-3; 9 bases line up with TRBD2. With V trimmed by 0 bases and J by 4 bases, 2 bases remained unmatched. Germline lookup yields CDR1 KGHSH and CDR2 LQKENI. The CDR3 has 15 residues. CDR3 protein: CASSPPSGRPDTQYF. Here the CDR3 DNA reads TGTGCCAGCTCACCACCGAGCGGGAGGCCAGATACGCAGTATTTT.

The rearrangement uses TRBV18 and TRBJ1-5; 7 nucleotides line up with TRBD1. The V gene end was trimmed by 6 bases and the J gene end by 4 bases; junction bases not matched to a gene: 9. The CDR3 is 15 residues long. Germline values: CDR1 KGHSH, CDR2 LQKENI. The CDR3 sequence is CASSFDRAMNQPQHF. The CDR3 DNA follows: TGTGCCAGCTCCTTCGACAGGGCTATGAATCAGCCCCAGCATTTT.

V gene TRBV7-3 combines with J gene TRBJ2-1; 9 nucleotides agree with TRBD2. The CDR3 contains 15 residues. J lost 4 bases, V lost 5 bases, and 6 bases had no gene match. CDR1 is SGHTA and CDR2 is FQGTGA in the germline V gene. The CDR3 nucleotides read TGTGCCAGCAGCCGTAGCGGGGGAGATTACAATGAGCAGTTCTTC. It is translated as CASSRSGGDYNEQFF. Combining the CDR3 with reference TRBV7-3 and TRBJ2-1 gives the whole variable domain GAGVSQTPSNKVTEKGKYVELRCDPISGHTALYWYRQSLGQGPEFLIYFQGTGAADDSGLPNDRFFAVRPEGSVSTLKIQRTERGDSAVYLCASSRSGGDYNEQFFGPGTRLTVL.

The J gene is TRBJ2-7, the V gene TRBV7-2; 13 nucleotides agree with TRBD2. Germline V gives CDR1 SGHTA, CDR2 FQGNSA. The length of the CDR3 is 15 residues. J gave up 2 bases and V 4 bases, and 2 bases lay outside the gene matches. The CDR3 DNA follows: TGTGCCAGCAGCTGGACTAGCGGGGGCGCCTACGAGCAGTACTTC. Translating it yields CASSWTSGGAYEQYF.

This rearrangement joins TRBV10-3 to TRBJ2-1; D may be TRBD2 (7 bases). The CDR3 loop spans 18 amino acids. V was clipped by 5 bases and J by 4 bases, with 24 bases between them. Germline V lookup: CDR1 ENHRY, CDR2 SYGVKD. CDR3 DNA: TGTGCCATCAGTCCTCACATGAGGGGGGGGGATCCATACAATGAGCAGTTCTTC. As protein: CAISPHMRGGDPYNEQFF.